This T cell receptor (beta chain) emerged from a study of cytomegalovirus exposure and HLA in healthy donors. Generated by immunoSEQ multiplex PCR, the TCRdb table keeps only in-frame clones and is missing some. The sample shows some 130,000 clones, roughly 79% of them seen only once. The 120-subject validation cohort, separate from the roughly 670-subject first cohort, included the donors. Points from the study as a whole: High sensitivity and specificity were reportedly achieved when the classifier diagnosed cytomegalovirus status. It was found in a later analysis that first-cohort TCR clusters tended to co-occur in the 90 to 150 validation repertoires. The authors enumerated over 150 TCR beta chains as linked to cytomegalovirus.

Germline lookup yields CDR1 LGHNA and CDR2 YNFKEQ. The CDR3 sequence is 16 residues long. Trimming left V 4 bases short and J 7 bases short, with 17 bases between. Comments on this clone: Its antigen is not known.

The chain links TRBV4-2 to TRBJ2-6, with D possibly matching TRBD1 (6 bases). The origin of this receptor is a man aged 30 to 39 in good health and CMV-seropositive. Source material: PBMCs. The CDR3 region has the DNA TGTGCCAGCAGCCCTCCGACAGGAACCGATGCCAACGTCCTGACTTTC. Protein sequence: CASSPPTGTDANVLTF.